The T cell receptor (beta chain) described here comes from a study of blood T cell repertoires in COVID-19. Study information: Whether acute or convalescent, the COVID-19 samples came from the United States, Italy and Spain.

Original processing methods: Estimation of nucleated cell counts was performed using reference gene primer amplification. Data came from immunoSEQ multiplex PCR; TCRdb stores just in-frame clones and leaves some out. From that table come the V and J calls and clone size; the DNA was used to work out D and trimming. The data hold around 99,000 clones, with approximately 90% observed a single time. The TCR was taken from a woman aged 30 to 39 with acute or convalescent COVID-19. The specimen sequenced was peripheral blood.

The CDR3 DNA follows: TGCGCCAGCAGCCAATCAAACGAGCAGTACTTC. Translating it yields CASSQSNEQYF. The chain uses TRBV4-1 and TRBJ2-7; no definite D call. The CDR3 contains 11 residues. Germline V CDR1 and CDR2: MGHRA, YSYEKL. The V end was cut by 2 bases, the J end by 5 bases, with 4 bases between.